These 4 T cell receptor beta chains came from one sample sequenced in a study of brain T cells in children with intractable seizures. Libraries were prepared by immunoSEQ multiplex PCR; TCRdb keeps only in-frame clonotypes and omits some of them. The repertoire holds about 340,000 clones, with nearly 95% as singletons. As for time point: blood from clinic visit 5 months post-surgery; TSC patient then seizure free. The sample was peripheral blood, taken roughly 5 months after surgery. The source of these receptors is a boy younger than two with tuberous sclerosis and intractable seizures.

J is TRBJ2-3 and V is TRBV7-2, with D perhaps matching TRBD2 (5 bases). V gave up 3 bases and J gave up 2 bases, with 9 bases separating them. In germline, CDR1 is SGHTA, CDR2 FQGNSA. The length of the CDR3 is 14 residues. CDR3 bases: TGTGCCAGCAGCTTTTTCGGGGTCACAGATACGCAGTATTTT. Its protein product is CASSFFGVTDTQYF.

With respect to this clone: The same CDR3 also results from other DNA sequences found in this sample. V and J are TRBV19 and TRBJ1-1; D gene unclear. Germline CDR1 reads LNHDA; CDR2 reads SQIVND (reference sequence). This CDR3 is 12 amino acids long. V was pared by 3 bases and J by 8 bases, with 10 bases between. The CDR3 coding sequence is TGTGCCAGTAGTATCCTGGGCTTGGAAGCTTTCTTT. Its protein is CASSILGLEAFF.

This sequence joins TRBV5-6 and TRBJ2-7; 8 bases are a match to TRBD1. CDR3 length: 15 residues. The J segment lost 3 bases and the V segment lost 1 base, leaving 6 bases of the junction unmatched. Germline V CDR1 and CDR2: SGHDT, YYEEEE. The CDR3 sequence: CASSLPGTGGYEQYF. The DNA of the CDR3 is TGTGCCAGCAGCTTGCCTGGGACAGGAGGCTACGAGCAGTACTTC.

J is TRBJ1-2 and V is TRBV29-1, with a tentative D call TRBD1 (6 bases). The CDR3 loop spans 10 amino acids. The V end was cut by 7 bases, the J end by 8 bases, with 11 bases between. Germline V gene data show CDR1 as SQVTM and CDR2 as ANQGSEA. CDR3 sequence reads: CSAPGDGYTF. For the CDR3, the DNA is TGCAGCGCCCCAGGGGACGGCTACACCTTC.